This entry lists 21 T cell receptor beta chains sequenced from one sample in a study of cytomegalovirus exposure and HLA in healthy donors. With 60 Vbeta and 13 Jbeta primers, the PCR was carried out. Here immunoSEQ multiplex PCR was the method, and the copy in TCRdb shows in-frame clones only, minus some. The sample contains 50,000 to 70,000 clones, over 60% of which appear only once. Specimen: PBMCs. These receptors were collected from a man aged 30 to 39 in good health and CMV-seropositive.

This chain joins TRBV27 and TRBJ1-2; 7 bases agree with TRBD1. The junction had 10 bases not matched to a gene; V was cut back by 8 bases and J by 7 bases. CDR1 MNHEY and CDR2 SMNVEV come from the germline V gene (reference sequence). CDR3 length: 13 residues. The DNA for the CDR3 is TGTGCCAGCGGTCGCAGGGGGACGGGTGGCTACACCTTC. Translating gives CASGRRGTGGYTF.

The rearrangement links TRBV6-5 to TRBJ1-4, with D perhaps matching TRBD1 (6 bases). Germline values: CDR1 MNHEY, CDR2 SVGAGI. The CDR3 sequence is 13 residues long. V was pared by 6 bases and J by 6 bases, with 11 bases between. The CDR3, as DNA: TGTGCCAGCAGCCCGAGGACAGATGAAAAACTGTTTTTT. Residues: CASSPRTDEKLFF.

The table lists this clone with a count of one. The genes are TRBV2 and TRBJ2-3, with 11 bases matching TRBD2. The CDR3 spans 16 residues. Trimming at V came to 11 bases and at J to 1 base, leaving 11 bases not matched to a gene. Germline-derived CDR1 and CDR2 are SNHLY and FYNNEI. CDR3 nucleotides: TGTGCCGGCCGGGCTAGCGGGGGGCGAGGCACAGATACGCAGTATTTT. Translated, it gives CAGRASGGRGTDTQYF.

The genes are TRBV16 and TRBJ2-2; TRBD1 is a possible D gene (5 bases). The germline CDR1 and CDR2 sequences are KGHSY and FQNENV. The CDR3 is 19 residues long. V was clipped by 0 bases and J by 6 bases, with 23 bases between them. CDR3 nucleotides: TGTGCCAGCAGCCAATCCAGGGTGGTAATTTTTTCGGAATCCGGGGAGCTGTTTTTT. Its protein is CASSQSRVVIFSESGELFF.

This clone was seen once. This rearrangement joins TRBV28 to TRBJ1-5, with a weak D call TRBD1 (6 bases). The germline V gene encodes CDR1 MDHEN and CDR2 SYDVKM. The V gene lost 6 bases and the J gene lost 5 bases, with 29 bases spanning the gap. This CDR3 comprises 19 residues. CDR3 bases: TGTGCCAGCAGGCTAGGGCCCTTTAAATCCTCCCCAGGGGATCAGCCCCAGCATTTT. It is translated as CASRLGPFKSSPGDQPQHF.

The chain joins TRBV6-5 to TRBJ1-2; 11 bases match TRBD1. After removal of 6 bases from V and 12 bases from J, the junction contained 9 bases not matched to a gene. CDR1 MNHEY and CDR2 SVGAGI come from the germline V gene. This CDR3 has 13 residues. The CDR3 sequence is CASSPGQGASNTF. DNA of the CDR3: TGTGCCAGCAGCCCCGGACAGGGGGCAAGCAACACCTTC.

The chain is built from TRBV30 and TRBJ2-4; possible D gene TRBD1, 6 bases. This CDR3 has 13 residues. The V end was cut by 3 bases, the J end by 8 bases, with 14 bases between. Germline V lookup: CDR1 GTSNPN, CDR2 SVGIG (reference sequence). CDR3 coding DNA: TGTGCCTGGAGCCGACAGGTGCGAGACATTCAGTACTTC. Protein: CAWSRQVRDIQYF.

As to this clone: Other DNA sequences of this sample code for an identical CDR3. The rearrangement uses TRBV2 and TRBJ2-7, with 10 bases fitting TRBD1. The J segment lost 6 bases and the V segment lost 5 bases, leaving 4 bases of the junction unmatched. Per the germline V gene, CDR1 is SNHLY and CDR2 is FYNNEI. This CDR3 comprises 13 residues. In nucleotides, the CDR3 is TGTGCCAGCAGTTTAGGACAGGGGGGCGAGCAGTACTTC. It translates to CASSLGQGGEQYF.

The chain uses TRBV6-5 and TRBJ1-3; tentatively, D is TRBD1 (5 bases). The germline CDR1 and CDR2 sequences are MNHEY and SVGAGI. CDR3 length: 14 residues. The V and J ends lost 7 bases and 2 bases respectively, with 12 bases between them. The CDR3 region has the DNA TGTGCCAGCACCCCGGGGGGGGCTGGAAACACCATATATTTT. Its translation: CASTPGGAGNTIYF.

To note about this clone: One end of the junction is discordant with germline, which a read error may explain. The rearrangement links TRBV6-6 to TRBJ2-5; 8 nucleotides align to TRBD2. This CDR3 comprises 15 residues. The germline V gene encodes CDR1 MNHNY and CDR2 SVGAGI (reference sequence). The CDR3 nucleotides read TGTGCCAGCACGGGAGGGCGGGGGGATGAAGAGGCCCAGTACTTC. Its protein product is CASTGGRGDEEAQYF.

This clone was found once. The rearrangement uses TRBV11-2 and TRBJ1-2; possibly TRBD1 for D (6 bases). The V end was cut by 5 bases, the J end by 5 bases, with 15 bases between. The CDR3 runs to 14 residues. In germline, CDR1 is SGHAT, CDR2 FQNNGV. The CDR3 protein is CASSPLGQTYGYTF. The CDR3 region has the DNA TGTGCCAGCAGCCCCCTAGGACAGACTTATGGCTACACCTTC.

V is TRBV2 and J is TRBJ2-5; D call uncertain. This CDR3 region has 13 residues. Germline values: CDR1 SNHLY, CDR2 FYNNEI. With 2 bases removed from V and 4 bases from J, the gap between germline ends came to 8 bases. The CDR3: CASSELPGETQYF. In DNA form, the CDR3 reads TGTGCCAGCAGTGAACTCCCAGGAGAGACCCAGTACTTC.

The chain has TRBV30 and TRBJ1-1, with 7 bases lining up with TRBD1. The ends lost 5 bases at V and 3 bases at J; junction bases unmatched: 9. The CDR3 extends over 14 amino acids. Germline CDR1 GTSNPN, CDR2 SVGIG (reference sequence). The CDR3 region is CAWVRGTADTEAFF. In DNA form, the CDR3 reads TGTGCCTGGGTCCGGGGGACAGCGGACACTGAAGCTTTCTTT. The entire variable domain, with the rest obtained from reference TRBV30 and TRBJ1-1, is as follows: SQTIHQWPATLVQPVGSPLSLECTVEGTSNPNLYWYRQAAGRGLQLLFYSVGIGQISSEVPQNLSASRPQDRQFILSSKKLLLSDSGFYLCAWVRGTADTEAFFGQGTRLTVV.

The rearrangement joins TRBV5-1 to TRBJ2-3; tentatively, D is TRBD2 (6 bases). The germline CDR1 and CDR2 sequences are SGHRS and YFSETQ. The V end was cut by 4 bases, the J end by 2 bases, with 17 bases between. The CDR3 runs 16 residues. The CDR3 here is CASSLDGGATTDTQYF. The DNA for the CDR3 is TGCGCCAGCAGCCTGGATGGAGGGGCCACCACAGATACGCAGTATTTT.

The chain couples TRBV5-5 to TRBJ1-1; D is ambiguous. V lost 4 bases to trimming and J lost 0 bases, with 10 bases between them. CDR3 length equals 14 residues. The germline gives CDR1 SGHKS, CDR2 YYEKEE (reference sequence). As DNA, the CDR3 is TGTGCCAGCAGCCTGCCGGGTCTGAACACTGAAGCTTTCTTT. Translating gives CASSLPGLNTEAFF.

The DNA for the CDR3 is TGCGCCAGCAGCGAGGGGACAGTCGGCGGGGAGCTGTTTTTT. Its translation: CASSEGTVGGELFF. V is TRBV5-1 and J is TRBJ2-2, with TRBD1 matching 7 bases. The CDR3 runs to 14 residues. Per the germline V gene, CDR1 is SGHRS and CDR2 is YFSETQ. Trimming removed 4 bases from V and 7 bases from J; junction bases left unmatched: 7.

The V and J genes are TRBV5-4 and TRBJ2-7; no clear D. Trimming took 2 bases from V and 6 from J, leaving 12 bases between them. The germline V gene encodes CDR1 SGHNT and CDR2 YYREEE (reference sequence). There are 13 residues in the CDR3. Here the CDR3 DNA reads TGTGCCAGCAGCTTACAGTGGGCCGGCGAGCAGTACTTC. It codes for CASSLQWAGEQYF. The full variable domain, its missing parts supplied by reference TRBV5-4 and TRBJ2-7, is ETGVTQSPTHLIKTRGQQVTLRCSSQSGHNTVSWYQQALGQGPQFIFQYYREEENGRGNFPPRFSGLQFPNYSSELNVNALELDDSALYLCASSLQWAGEQYFGPGTRLTVT.

This clone was seen more than once but under ten times. The chain combines TRBV10-3 with TRBJ2-7, with 7 bases lining up with TRBD1. CDR3 length: 14 amino acids. Germline V gene lookup returns CDR1 ENHRY and CDR2 SYGVKD. Trimming took 4 bases from V and 1 from J; bases not matched to a gene: 4. CDR3: CAISGGQKSYEQYF. For the CDR3, the DNA is TGTGCCATCAGTGGGGGACAGAAATCCTACGAGCAGTACTTC.

The V gene is TRBV4-2, the J gene TRBJ2-2; D call uncertain. Germline loops: CDR1 LGHNA, CDR2 YNFKEQ. This CDR3 is 16 amino acids long. Deletions cut 3 bases from V and 5 bases from J, with 16 bases between. Here the CDR3 reads CASSQLGVSETGELFF. The CDR3 bases are TGTGCCAGCAGCCAGTTAGGCGTCAGCGAGACCGGGGAGCTGTTTTTT.

The rearrangement uses TRBV6-6 and TRBJ1-5, with 7 bases fitting TRBD1. In germline, CDR1 is MNHNY, CDR2 SVGAGI (reference sequence). The CDR3 runs 16 residues. Trimming at V came to 6 bases and at J to 0 bases, leaving 8 bases not matched to a gene. The CDR3 loop is CASSSETGYSNQPQHF. As DNA, the CDR3 is TGTGCCAGCAGCTCTGAGACAGGGTATAGCAATCAGCCCCAGCATTTT.

This chain links TRBV29-1 with TRBJ1-1; 7 bases are shared with TRBD1. V shed 5 bases and J 5 bases; nucleotides not matched to a gene: 5. Looked up from germline, CDR1 is SQVTM and CDR2 is ANQGSEA. There are 12 residues in the CDR3. CDR3 sequence reads: CSVLKQGTEAFF. In nucleotides, the CDR3 is TGCAGCGTTTTAAAACAGGGGACTGAAGCTTTCTTT.